In this sample, the clone carrying this TCR beta chain turned up a few times. Germline CDR1 and CDR2: SGHRS and YFSETQ. CDR3 length equals 15 residues. Germline trimming cut 4 bases from V and 4 bases from J; bases unmatched to any gene: 9. These data are taken from a study of T cells in Graves' hyperthyroidism and ophthalmopathy. TCR beta CDR3 regions were amplified from RNA. First-round RT-PCR targeting the TCR CDR3 was performed with the HTBI primer set. TCRdb re-called the multiplex PCR reads through MiXCR, storing one row per CDR3 protein. The sample holds hundreds of thousands of distinct CDR3 sequences, 25% seen once.

The chain carries TRBV5-1 and TRBJ2-7; TRBD2 aligns across 9 bases. Material: blood. The sequence was collected from a man aged 45-60 years with Graves' hyperthyroidism. CDR3 region: CASSPGVAGAYEQYF. DNA for the CDR3: TGCGCCAGCAGCCCCGGGGTAGCGGGAGCTTACGAGCAGTACTTC.